Listed below are T cell receptor beta chains from one sample, sequenced in a study of T cells in Graves' hyperthyroidism and ophthalmopathy. TCRdb called the multiplex PCR reads again in MiXCR, with one record for every CDR3 protein. The sample holds 350,000 to 400,000 distinct CDR3 sequences, roughly 18% seen once. The sequenced sample consisted of blood. The receptor source for this set is a man aged 18 to 29 with Graves' ophthalmopathy. Each CDR3 is given with its conserved first and last residue. A D gene is named only where the DNA matches it firmly. Rows give clone size only sometimes, using once, few, many, or a class for an expanded clone.

many,TRBD2,TRBJ2-7,TRBV28,CASRAGGDSYEQYF,TGTGCCAGTAGAGCGGGGGGCGACTCCTACGAGCAGTACTTC
NA,NA,TRBJ1-1,TRBV12-3/TRBV12-4,CAGSLGGLEAFF,TGTGCCGGCAGTTTAGGAGGGCTAGAAGCTTTCTTT
many,NA,TRBJ1-5,TRBV7-8,CASSLAPTDNQPQHF,TGTGCCAGCAGCTTAGCGCCGACGGATAATCAGCCCCAGCATTTT
NA,TRBD2,TRBJ2-2,TRBV5-1,CASSAGTSGMGELFF,TGCGCCAGCAGCGCGGGGACTAGCGGGATGGGGGAGCTGTTTTTT
many,NA,TRBJ1-2,TRBV7-9,CASSSQARDGYTF,TGTGCCAGCAGCTCTCAAGCCCGGGATGGCTACACCTTC
many,NA,TRBJ1-5,TRBV7-9,CASSSTVLGSNQPQHF,TGTGCCAGCAGCTCCACCGTCCTGGGCAGCAATCAGCCCCAGCATTTT
many,NA,TRBJ1-2,TRBV20-1,CSARGLPDFVYGYTF,TGCAGTGCTAGAGGGTTGCCGGATTTTGTCTATGGCTACACCTTC
many,NA,TRBJ2-1,TRBV7-2,CASSLRGYNEQFF,TGTGCCAGCAGCCTCCGAGGATACAATGAGCAGTTCTTC
many,NA,TRBJ1-2,TRBV12-3/TRBV12-4,CASRPSGGGGYTF,TGTGCCAGCAGACCTTCGGGGGGTGGAGGCTACACCTTC
many,NA,TRBJ1-5,TRBV20-1,CSARTGFGNQPQHF,TGCAGTGCACGAACAGGGTTCGGCAATCAGCCCCAGCATTTT